This paragraph covers one TCR beta chain sequence. Its cognate antigen is unknown. The data were obtained in a study of T cell responses to AZD1222 COVID-19 vaccine. Study-level background: Second-dose intervals of approximately 4 or approximately 12 weeks were pooled. Overall study results and limits: The CD4 TCRs associated with vaccination extended across spike and predominated at 160-218 and 743-854. Seropositive status at baseline applied to only six AZD1222 recipients. In a largely white British group with more females than males, clonal diversity was possibly underestimated.

This CDR3 spans 14 amino acids. V shed 4 bases and J shed 1 base, with 10 bases lying between them. Germline CDR1 is SEHNR and CDR2 is FQNEAQ (reference sequence). TCRdb's copy holds only in-frame clones and misses some; the assay was immunoSEQ multiplex PCR. This table holds over 75,000 clones, about nine tenths found once. This chain links TRBV7-9 with TRBJ2-5; D is unresolved. The input for sequencing was peripheral blood, taken on day 0 of AZD1222 vaccination. This clonotype originated in an adult in good health. The CDR3 nucleotides read TGTGCCAGCAGCTCGAAGTCCCTCCAAGAGACCCAGTACTTC. This encodes CASSSKSLQETQYF.